The T cell receptor (beta chain) described here comes from a study of blood T cell repertoires in COVID-19. At the level of the study: Samples came from the United States, Italy and Spain, spanning acute and convalescent COVID-19.

Seattle enrolled patients during active infection and tracked them longitudinally. As originally analysed: Reference gene primer amplification gave nucleated cell count estimates. The method was immunoSEQ multiplex PCR; TCRdb's version includes in-frame clones alone and lacks a portion of them. Clone size and the V and J calls come from that table; the DNA yielded D and trimming. The sample lists 200,000 to 300,000 clones, 75% to 85% seen once, with 7.5% in the top ten. The CDR3 has 13 residues. Germline V gene lookup returns CDR1 MDHEN and CDR2 SYDVKM. J lost 2 bases, V lost 8 bases, and 4 bases had no gene match.

The sequenced material came from peripheral blood. J is TRBJ1-2 and V is TRBV28; TRBD1 matches at 8 bases. This TCR was recovered from a woman aged 80 or over with COVID-19, enrolled during active disease. The CDR3 region is CASLTGGNYGYTF. CDR3 nucleotide sequence: TGTGCCAGCCTTACAGGGGGGAACTATGGCTACACCTTC.